The T cell receptor beta chain under discussion was sequenced for a study of pediatric ulcerative colitis. Measured with immunoSEQ multiplex PCR; TCRdb has only the in-frame clones, and not every one. The profile shows approximately 32,000 clones, almost 85% of them singletons. Unmatched junction bases numbered 13, after V lost 4 bases and J lost 2 bases. The germline CDR1 and CDR2 sequences are SNHLY and FYNNEI. This CDR3 contains 17 residues. This chain joins TRBV2 and TRBJ2-7; 8 bases map to TRBD2. The clonotype originates from a boy aged 5-17 years with severe ulcerative colitis. The sequenced sample consisted of blood. The CDR3 DNA follows: TGTGCCAGCAGTGGGTACAGCGGGGGAGTGAACCCCTACGAGCAGTACTTC. Translating gives CASSGYSGGVNPYEQYF.